This T cell receptor beta chain is from a study of blood T cell repertoires in COVID-19. Across the whole study: T cells, B-cell-depleted T cells, or PBMCs supplied cDNA or gDNA.

As handled by the study authors: Estimation of nucleated cell counts relied on the amplification of reference gene primers. The data were produced by immunoSEQ multiplex PCR, yet TCRdb's version contains in-frame clones alone and is incomplete. V and J calls and clone size are given by that table; D and trimming were obtained from the DNA. The data show 81,000 or so clones, around nine tenths seen once. V was cut by 1 base and J by 6 bases, with 7 bases left in between. CDR3 length: 14 residues. The germline V gene encodes CDR1 SGHTA and CDR2 FQGNSA. J is TRBJ1-6 and V is TRBV7-2; the D is unclear. The source material was peripheral blood. The sequence was obtained from a man between 65 and 85 years old with active or convalescent COVID-19. CDR3 nucleotide sequence: TGTGCCAGCAGCTTAGGAGGGTTTAATTCACCCCTCCACTTT. This translates into CASSLGGFNSPLHF.